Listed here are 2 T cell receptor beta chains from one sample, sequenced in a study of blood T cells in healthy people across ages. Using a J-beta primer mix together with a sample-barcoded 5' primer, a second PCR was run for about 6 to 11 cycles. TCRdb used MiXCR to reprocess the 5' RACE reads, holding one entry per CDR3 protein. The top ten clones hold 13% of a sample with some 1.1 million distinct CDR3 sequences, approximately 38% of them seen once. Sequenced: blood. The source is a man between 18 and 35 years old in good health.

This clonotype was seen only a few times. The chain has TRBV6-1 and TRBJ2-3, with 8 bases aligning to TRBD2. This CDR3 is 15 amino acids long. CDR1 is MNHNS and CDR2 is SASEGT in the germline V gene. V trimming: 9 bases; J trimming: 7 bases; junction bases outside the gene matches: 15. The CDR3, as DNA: TGTGCCAGTGCCGGGGCGGGGGGCCTCTCGAATACGCAGTATTTT. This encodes CASAGAGGLSNTQYF.

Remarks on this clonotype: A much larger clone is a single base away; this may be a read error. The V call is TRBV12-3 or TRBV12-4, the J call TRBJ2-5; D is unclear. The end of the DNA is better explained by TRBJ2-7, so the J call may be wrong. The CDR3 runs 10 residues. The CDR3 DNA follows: TGTGCCGGCAGTTTAAACGAGCAGTACTTC. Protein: CAGSLNEQYF.